What follows describes a single TCR beta chain. Its antigen is still unknown. Nothing much larger sits one base from this clone, and base qualities are not available. The sample is drawn from a study of T cell responses to AZD1222 COVID-19 vaccine (dated by TCRdb to the early 2020s). For the wider study: Because spike-specific TCR depth and breadth did not differ between the two schedules, AZD1222 recipients who got a second dose at roughly 4 weeks were pooled with those who got a second dose at roughly 12 weeks. Trial participants were enrolled by age into subgroups of 18-55, 56-69 and 70-plus years, and roughly 160, 29 and 62 TCR-sequenced participants, respectively, were included in these subgroups. A total of just over 230 trial participants underwent TCR sequencing, of whom around 210 had received two doses of AZD1222 and some 26 had received two doses of the MenACWY control vaccine. On the study overall, not on this receptor specifically: CD4 TCRs associated with the vaccine covered the entire spike protein, and the dominant responses were in regions 160-218 and 743-854. Conclusions about previously exposed vaccinees are limited, since just a handful of AZD1222 recipients were seropositive for SARS-CoV-2 at baseline. No day 14 peak-response samples were available, so repertoires were characterized only after the peak T cell response. The 56-69-year group was small, and its depth increase did not reach significance, likely because of low power. Spike-specific TCR breadth and depth rose significantly after two AZD1222 doses compared with day 0 and with MenACWY recipients. Reportedly, close to half of the unique spike-specific TCRs recognized epitopes lying outside the regions that are mutated in the B.1.351 and B.1.1.7 variants. Participants were mostly white British, with more females than males. The authors suggested clonal diversity may have been underestimated.

The meaning of the sample's time point label: baseline before first vaccination. Samples from vaccinated people were obtained from the UK trials COV001 and COV002, which included a single-blind randomized controlled phase 2/3 trial of AZD1222 (ChAdOx1 nCoV-19) in healthy adults. For TCRbeta chain sequencing, PBMC samples from trial participants were taken at day 0 and at day 28 after the second dose. The CDR3 regions of human TCRbeta chains were subjected to immunosequencing. The authors' analysis ran thus. Repertoire TCRs were checked for matches against a reference library of SARS-CoV-2-specific TCRs that had been generated using the MIRA antigen-specificity platform. Breadth was defined as the fraction of unique TCRs that were SARS-CoV-2-associated. Depth was defined as the fraction of total T cells that were SARS-CoV-2-associated. Using the MIRA data, each spike-specific TCR was mapped to the spike region that the TCR reacts to and placed in a CD4 or CD8 class. Log10-transformed breadth and depth values were compared by one-way ANOVA with Sidak's multiple comparisons tests. Entries here come from immuneACCESS through TCRdb and include only in-frame sequences with V and J called. Some clones fail to appear in such tables; in the studies checked, an unresolved V gene covers under half of the shortfall, and the cause of the remainder is unknown. The V and J calls and clone size were taken over from that table, and D and trimming were inferred from the DNA. Here the sample has roughly 130,000 clones; roughly 90% occur a single time. Jointly, the top ten make up around 1.6% of the sample.

According to the germline V gene (reference sequence), CDR1 reads SGHKS and CDR2 reads YYEKEE. Trimming costs V 4 bases and J 10 bases, and their ends lie 17 bases apart. Taken from cysteine to phenylalanine, the CDR3 has 14 residues. CDR3 DNA is the only sequence kept; it has 42 bases, read in frame from the first base. Recombination joined TRBV5-5 with TRBJ1-4, with no confident D gene call. This specimen was peripheral blood, taken on day 0 of AZD1222 vaccination. This clonotype was obtained from an adult in good health. The CDR3 sequence is CASSPLGSGRKLFF. The nucleotide sequence reads as follows: TGTGCCAGCAGCCCCCTTGGCTCAGGCAGAAAACTGTTTTTT.